The clone carrying this TCR beta chain turned up a few times. Its antigen is not known. The data originate from a study of beta chain features in type 1 diabetes. Study-wide findings and caveats: Type 1 diabetes patients had TCRB CDR3s that were shorter (moderately but significantly so) in all four CD4+ subsets.

What was sequenced were expressed TCRB transcripts, since all of the isolated RNA had been reverse transcribed. Sequencing was performed with immunoSEQ multiplex PCR; in TCRdb, only in-frame clones are kept and a portion is missing. Of about 160,000 clones listed, less than 9.5% were seen once; the top ten hold under 2.5%. The single heparinised draw taken from each donor contained around 110 mL of blood on average. CDR1 and CDR2 (germline): WNHNN, SYGVQD (reference sequence). This CDR3 comprises 9 residues. Trimming took off 10 bases at V and 9 bases at J, with 8 bases between the two ends. This chain links TRBV10-1 with TRBJ2-3; D uncertain. The sequence was obtained from a young woman in good health. The specimen sequenced was central memory CD4+ T cells from blood. The CDR3 region has the DNA TGCGCCAACCACAACACGCAGTATTTT. Protein product: CANHNTQYF.